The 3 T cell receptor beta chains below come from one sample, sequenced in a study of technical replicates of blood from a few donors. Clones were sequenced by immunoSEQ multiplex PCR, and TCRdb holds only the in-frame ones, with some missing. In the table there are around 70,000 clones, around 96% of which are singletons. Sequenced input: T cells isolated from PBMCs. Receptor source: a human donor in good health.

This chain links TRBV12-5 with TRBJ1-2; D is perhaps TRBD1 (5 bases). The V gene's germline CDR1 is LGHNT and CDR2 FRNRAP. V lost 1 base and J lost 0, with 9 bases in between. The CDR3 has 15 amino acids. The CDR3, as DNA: TGTGCTAGTGGTTTGGGACAGTTAGCTAACTATGGCTACACCTTC. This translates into CASGLGQLANYGYTF.

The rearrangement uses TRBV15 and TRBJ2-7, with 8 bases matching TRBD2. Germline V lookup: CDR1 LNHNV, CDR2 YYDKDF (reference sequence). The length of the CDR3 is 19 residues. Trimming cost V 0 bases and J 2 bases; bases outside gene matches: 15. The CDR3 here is CATSRDLAGVSLLAYEQYF. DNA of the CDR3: TGTGCCACCAGCAGAGACCTAGCGGGTGTATCCCTCTTAGCCTACGAGCAGTACTTC.

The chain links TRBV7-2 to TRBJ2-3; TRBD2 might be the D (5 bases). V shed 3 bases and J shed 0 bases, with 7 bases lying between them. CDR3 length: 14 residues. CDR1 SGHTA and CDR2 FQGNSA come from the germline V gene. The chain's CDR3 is CASSFGGSTDTQYF. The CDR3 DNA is TGTGCCAGCAGCTTCGGCGGGAGCACAGATACGCAGTATTTT.